The 27 T cell receptor beta chains presented below share a single source sample, sequenced in a study of cytomegalovirus exposure and HLA in healthy donors. Amplification used 60 Vbeta primers and 13 Jbeta primers. Assay: immunoSEQ multiplex PCR; the TCRdb copy retains only in-frame clones and omits some. The profile shows 140,000 to 150,000 clones, roughly 88% of them singletons. Sequenced input: PBMCs. Every receptor here comes from a woman aged 40 to 55 in good health and CMV-seronegative.

The V gene is TRBV7-2, the J gene TRBJ1-1, with D perhaps TRBD1 (5 bases). The CDR3 contains 13 residues. Between the trimmed V and J ends, which lost 2 bases and 8 bases, there was a span of 12 bases. The germline CDR1 and CDR2 sequences are SGHTA and FQGNSA. CDR3: CASSLTSTGEAFF. The CDR3 DNA sequence: TGTGCCAGCAGCTTAACTTCCACAGGAGAAGCTTTCTTT.

The genes are TRBV6-5 and TRBJ2-7; D may be TRBD2 (6 bases). Trimming shortened V by 6 bases and J by 0 bases, and 9 bases separated the two germline ends. CDR1 is MNHEY, CDR2 SVGAGI, per germline. This CDR3 is 13 amino acids long. CDR3 DNA sequence: TGTGCCAGCAGGGACGGGAGCTCCTACGAGCAGTACTTC. As protein: CASRDGSSYEQYF.

This clone is a singleton in its sample. The rearrangement links TRBV7-9 to TRBJ1-4; unclear D gene. Germline V gene lookup returns CDR1 SEHNR and CDR2 FQNEAQ (reference sequence). This CDR3 contains 15 residues. Trimming stripped 2 bases from V and 6 bases from J, with 13 bases between. Here the CDR3 reads CASSLFGGNDEKLFF. For the CDR3, the DNA is TGTGCCAGCAGCTTATTTGGCGGAAATGATGAAAAACTGTTTTTT.

The chain couples TRBV6-6 to TRBJ2-5; the match to TRBD2 covers 7 bases. The J call could be wrong; TRBJ2-7 is a better fit for the DNA end. CDR1 MNHNY and CDR2 SVGAGI come from the germline V gene (reference sequence). This CDR3 has 16 amino acids. CDR3 protein: CASTQHNGRAPYEQYF. The CDR3 nucleotides are TGTGCCAGCACCCAACACAATGGGAGGGCACCCTACGAGCAGTACTTC.

This clone was counted a single time. The V gene is TRBV5-8, the J gene TRBJ1-5, with 9 bases fitting TRBD1. In germline, CDR1 is SGHTS, CDR2 YDEGEE. The V and J ends lost 3 bases and 4 bases, in that order; junction bases with no gene match: 5. The CDR3 is 15 amino acids. The DNA for the CDR3 is TGTGCCAGCAGCTCAGGGACAGGGAAGAATCAGCCCCAGCATTTT. Its protein product is CASSSGTGKNQPQHF.

This sequence joins TRBV1 and TRBJ2-6; TRBD1 is taken as the D call from the table, unchecked against the DNA. TRBV1 is designated a pseudogene. This CDR3 region has 17 residues. The CDR3 reads CTSSPSGVVSGANVLTF. Here the CDR3 DNA reads TGCACCAGCAGCCCATCAGGGGTGGTCTCTGGGGCCAACGTCCTGACTTTC.

The chain joins TRBV27 to TRBJ2-7, with TRBD1 matching 7 bases. The CDR3 contains 13 residues. CDR1 is MNHEY and CDR2 is SMNVEV in the germline V gene (reference sequence). Germline trimming cut 6 bases from V and 6 bases from J; bases unmatched to any gene: 8. CDR3 nucleotide sequence: TGTGCCAGCAGGCAGGGACAGCCGACCGAGCAGTACTTC. Protein: CASRQGQPTEQYF.

The rearrangement joins TRBV5-4 to TRBJ1-3, with 8 nucleotides matching TRBD1. Germline CDR1 is SGHNT and CDR2 is YYREEE (reference sequence). V dropped 4 bases and J dropped 4; count of bases not matched to a gene: 4. The CDR3 contains 14 residues. The CDR3: CASSARDRGNTIYF. The CDR3 nucleotides read TGTGCCAGCAGCGCTCGGGACAGGGGAAACACCATATATTTT.

This rearrangement joins TRBV28 to TRBJ1-3, with D possibly matching TRBD1 (5 bases). The CDR3 runs to 17 residues. V lost 6 bases and J 0 bases, leaving 18 bases between the germline ends. The germline V gene has CDR1 MDHEN and CDR2 SYDVKM. The CDR3 DNA is TGTGCCAGCAGGGAATTCGGGGGACTGAGCTCTGGAAACACCATATATTTT. Translated: CASREFGGLSSGNTIYF.

The chain combines TRBV6-5 with TRBJ2-3, with a weak D call TRBD2 (5 bases). V shed 2 bases and J shed 0 bases, with 12 bases lying between them. The CDR3 covers 16 residues. Looked up from germline, CDR1 is MNHEY and CDR2 is SVGAGI. In nucleotides, the CDR3 is TGTGCCAGCAGTTACAGAGGGATACCTAGCACAGATACGCAGTATTTT. Translating gives CASSYRGIPSTDTQYF.

The chain has TRBV18 and TRBJ2-1; maybe TRBD1 (6 bases). CDR1 and CDR2 (germline): KGHSH, LQKENI. The CDR3 covers 15 residues. V shed 1 base and J shed 7 bases, with 14 bases lying between them. The CDR3 loop reads CASSPRTGFRNEQFF. CDR3 sequence (DNA): TGTGCCAGCTCACCACGCACAGGGTTTAGGAATGAGCAGTTCTTC.

In nucleotides, the CDR3 is TGCGCCAGCAGCTTGGTCCCGGGACTAGCGGTGGAGACCCAGTACTTC. Translating gives CASSLVPGLAVETQYF. The chain couples TRBV5-1 to TRBJ2-5; TRBD2 matches at 11 bases. The germline V gene encodes CDR1 SGHRS and CDR2 YFSETQ. The CDR3 spans 16 residues. V trimming: 0 bases; J trimming: 5 bases; junction bases outside the gene matches: 6.

The J gene is TRBJ1-2, the V gene TRBV7-9, with 8 nucleotides matching TRBD1. The CDR3 spans 14 residues. The germline CDR1 and CDR2 sequences are SEHNR and FQNEAQ (reference sequence). J gave up 6 bases and V 5 bases, and 8 bases lay outside the gene matches. As DNA, the CDR3 is TGTGCCAGCAGCCCCCAGACAGGGGAGAATGGCTACACCTTC. Its translation: CASSPQTGENGYTF.

The chain joins TRBV6-6 to TRBJ1-6, with D possibly being TRBD1 (5 bases). Germline CDR1 reads MNHNY; CDR2 reads SVGAGI (reference sequence). V dropped 6 bases and J dropped 9 bases, with 12 bases sitting between them. The CDR3 sequence is 13 residues long. CDR3 bases: TGTGCCAGCAGATGGGGCTTAGGTTCACCCCTCCACTTT. Translation gives CASRWGLGSPLHF.

The rearrangement joins TRBV6-6 to TRBJ2-2; perhaps TRBD2 as D (5 bases). V was pared by 0 bases and J by 5 bases, with 13 bases between. This CDR3 comprises 16 residues. Per germline, CDR1 MNHNY and CDR2 SVGAGI (reference sequence). CDR3 protein: CASSYSGEVNTGELFF. The CDR3 nucleotides are TGTGCCAGCAGTTACTCCGGGGAAGTCAATACCGGGGAGCTGTTTTTT.

CDR3 region: CSVDVSGRGYIQYF. In nucleotides, the CDR3 is TGCAGCGTTGATGTTAGCGGGAGGGGGTACATTCAGTACTTC. The chain combines TRBV29-1 with TRBJ2-4; TRBD2 matches 11 bases. Germline V gene sequence: CDR1 SQVTM, CDR2 ANQGSEA. The J segment lost 8 bases and the V segment lost 3 bases, leaving 6 bases of the junction unmatched. CDR3 length: 14 residues.

This rearrangement joins TRBV18 to TRBJ2-7, with TRBD2 matching over 11 bases. Germline assignment: CDR1 KGHSH and CDR2 LQKENI. Unmatched junction bases numbered 5, after V lost 6 bases and J lost 4 bases. The CDR3 length is 14 residues. Here the CDR3 DNA reads TGTGCCAGCTCGCCTACTAGCGGGGGTTACGAGCAGTACTTC. It codes for CASSPTSGGYEQYF.

The chain combines TRBV29-1 with TRBJ2-1; 16 nucleotides agree with TRBD2. V trimming: 5 bases; J trimming: 12 bases; junction bases outside the gene matches: 4. CDR1 is SQVTM and CDR2 is ANQGSEA in the germline V gene. CDR3 length: 13 residues. This CDR3 reads CSVPGLAGGRQFF. In DNA, the CDR3 is TGCAGCGTTCCGGGACTAGCGGGAGGGAGGCAGTTCTTC.

The V and J genes are TRBV7-3 and TRBJ2-1; possibly TRBD2 for D (8 bases). CDR1 is SGHTA, CDR2 FQGTGA, per germline. V gave up 5 bases and J gave up 6 bases, with 23 bases separating them. CDR3 length: 17 residues. The CDR3 DNA reads TGTGCCAGCAGCCACGGGGGCGGACAGGCGGGAGGCAATGAGCAGTTCTTC. It translates to CASSHGGGQAGGNEQFF.

The chain combines TRBV4-3 with TRBJ2-7; 9 bases fit TRBD1. Germline V gene sequence: CDR1 LGHNA, CDR2 YSLEER. After removal of 7 bases from V and 3 bases from J, the junction contained 10 bases not matched to a gene. The CDR3 has 15 residues. Here the CDR3 reads CASTPYRDRVYEQYF. CDR3 DNA: TGCGCCAGCACCCCATATCGGGACAGGGTCTACGAGCAGTACTTC.

The gene calls are TRBV6-5 and TRBJ1-2; maybe TRBD1 (6 bases). CDR1 is MNHEY, CDR2 SVGAGI, per germline. V dropped 6 bases and J dropped 4 bases, with 12 bases sitting between them. This CDR3 has 13 residues. The CDR3 DNA reads as TGTGCCAGCAGCGTTACAGGGTTCTATGGCTACACCTTC. As protein: CASSVTGFYGYTF.

The rearrangement uses TRBV2 and TRBJ2-5, with TRBD2 identical over 14 bases. This CDR3 comprises 16 residues. CDR1 is SNHLY and CDR2 is FYNNEI in the germline V gene. The junction had 7 bases not matched to a gene; V was cut back by 6 bases and J by 4 bases. CDR3 DNA: TGTGCCAGCAGCCTCGCCGGGACTAGCGGGAGAGAGACCCAGTACTTC. Protein: CASSLAGTSGRETQYF.

The gene calls are TRBV7-2 and TRBJ2-4; D remains unclear. This CDR3 region has 15 residues. Trimming removed 2 bases from V and 1 base from J, with 9 bases in between. Germline V gene lookup returns CDR1 SGHTA and CDR2 FQGNSA. The CDR3 coding sequence is TGTGCCAGCAGCTTAAGCGTATGGGCCAAAAACATTCAGTACTTC. This translates into CASSLSVWAKNIQYF.

V gene TRBV7-9 combines with J gene TRBJ2-5, with 8 bases lining up with TRBD1. The CDR3 sequence is 16 residues long. Germline CDR1 SEHNR, CDR2 FQNEAQ (reference sequence). Trimming at V came to 3 bases and at J to 5 bases, leaving 11 bases not matched to a gene. The CDR3 DNA is TGTGCCAGCAGCTTGCGGCAGGGGGCAATCCTGGAGACCCAGTACTTC. The encoded protein is CASSLRQGAILETQYF. Together with reference TRBV7-9 and TRBJ2-5, the CDR3 gives the full variable domain: DTGVSQNPRHKITKRGQNVTFRCDPISEHNRLYWYRQTLGQGPEFLTYFQNEAQLEKSRLLSDRFSAERPKGSFSTLEIQRTEQGDSAMYLCASSLRQGAILETQYFGPGTRLLVL.

The V call is TRBV18, the J call TRBJ2-7; 8 nucleotides align to TRBD2. Germline V lookup: CDR1 KGHSH, CDR2 LQKENI. J lost 3 bases, V lost 1 base, and 5 bases had no gene match. This CDR3 has 15 amino acids. The CDR3: CASSPRLAGIYEQYF. DNA for the CDR3: TGTGCCAGCTCACCACGGCTAGCGGGTATCTACGAGCAGTACTTC.

The J gene is TRBJ1-2, the V gene TRBV7-9; 7 nucleotides agree with TRBD1. Trimming removed 2 bases from V and 7 bases from J; junction bases left unmatched: 4. This CDR3 has 13 residues. Germline values: CDR1 SEHNR, CDR2 FQNEAQ (reference sequence). Written as DNA, the CDR3 is TGTGCCAGCAGCTTAACAGGGGACGTTGGCTACACCTTC. Its translation is CASSLTGDVGYTF.

The rearrangement links TRBV7-2 to TRBJ1-1; D is unclear. Germline CDR1 SGHTA, CDR2 FQGNSA. This CDR3 has 11 amino acids. The V gene lost 8 bases and the J gene lost 1 base, with 5 bases spanning the gap. Written as DNA, the CDR3 is TGTGCCAGCGGCAAGAACACTGAAGCTTTCTTT. Amino acids: CASGKNTEAFF.